The following is a T cell receptor (beta chain) sequence with its context. The sample originates from a study of cytomegalovirus exposure and HLA in healthy donors. Per germline, CDR1 MGHRA and CDR2 YSYEKL. The CDR3 sequence is 14 residues long. The ends lost 2 bases at V and 7 bases at J; junction bases unmatched: 6. Sequenced by immunoSEQ multiplex PCR; TCRdb stores in-frame clones only, minus some. The table lists about 160,000 clones, more than 70% of them singletons, with roughly 10% in the top ten. The chain recombines TRBV4-1 with TRBJ2-7; TRBD1 aligns across 9 bases. The sample was PBMCs. The TCR originated in a man aged 25 to 40 in good health and CMV-seropositive. The CDR3 DNA reads as TGCGCCAGCAGCCAAATTACAGGGGGCTGGGAGCAGTACTTC. This sequence encodes CASSQITGGWEQYF.